These T cell receptor beta chains were read from a single sample in a study of identical twins. Each CDR3 protein gets one entry after TCRdb re-called the 5' RACE reads with MiXCR. The sample holds approximately 890,000 distinct CDR3 sequences; roughly an eighth are singletons and the top ten take around 1.6%. This sample was also put to use in a study of yellow fever vaccine responses in identical twins.

The material sequenced was PBMCs. The origin of the receptors is a woman between 18 and 30 years old in good health. Both conserved end residues are part of each CDR3. A D gene is named only where the DNA matches it firmly. Size is omitted from some rows. Given values are once, few, many or a class for expanded clones.

TRBD2	TRBV11-2	TRBJ2-5	.	TGTGCCAGCAGCTTATCGGGACTAGCGGTCCAAGAGACCCAGTACTTC	CASSLSGLAVQETQYF
.	TRBV6-6	TRBJ1-4	few	TGTGCCAGCAGCCCGGGACCGGAAAAACTGTTTTTT	CASSPGPEKLFF
TRBD1	TRBV28	TRBJ1-5	.	TGTGCCAGCAGTTTGTCCGGGACAGGGAATCAGCCCCAGCATTTT	CASSLSGTGNQPQHF
.	TRBV7-9	TRBJ2-4	.	TGTGCCAGCAATCTACGGGCTGAAAACATTCAGTACTTC	CASNLRAENIQYF
.	TRBV29-1	TRBJ2-1	many	TGCAGCGTTGAGGCTAGCCTCTCCTACAATGAGCAGTTCTTC	CSVEASLSYNEQFF
.	TRBV12-3/TRBV12-4	TRBJ1-1	.	TGTGCCAGCAGCCCTCGACCGAACACTGAAGCTTTCTTT	CASSPRPNTEAFF
.	TRBV5-1	TRBJ1-4	.	TGCGCCAGCAGCCCCCAGGTTGGAAATGAAAAACTGTTTTTT	CASSPQVGNEKLFF
TRBD2	TRBV7-2	TRBJ2-5	few	TGTGCCAGCAGCTCCGGAGGGCTAGCGGGGGTTCGGGACCAGTACTTC	CASSSGGLAGVRDQYF
.	TRBV10-1	TRBJ1-1	.	TGCGCCAGCAGGACAAACATGAACACTGAAGCTTTCTTT	CASRTNMNTEAFF
TRBD2	TRBV4-1	TRBJ2-2	.	TGCGCCAGCACTAAAGGGGGACTAGCTGGAACCGGGGAGCTGTTTTTT	CASTKGGLAGTGELFF
.	TRBV7-8	TRBJ1-2	few	TGTGCCAGCAGCTTGGACCCGGACAGCTCTAACTATGGCTACACCTTC	CASSLDPDSSNYGYTF
TRBD1	TRBV29-1	TRBJ1-2	.	TGCAGCGTTGAAGATCCCGGACAGGCGAGAGTCTGTGGCTACACCTTC	CSVEDPGQARVCGYTF
.	TRBV20-1	TRBJ1-2	.	TGCAGTGCTAGAGATTCGGGGGGCTCCTTTTCGTATGGCTACACCTTC	CSARDSGGSFSYGYTF
TRBD1	TRBV7-8	TRBJ1-5	few	TGTGCCAGCAGCCCCTCGTGGGACAGGGAACGCAATCAGCCCCAGCATTTT	CASSPSWDRERNQPQHF
.	TRBV5-1	TRBJ2-3	.	TGCGCCAGCAGCCTGGGTGTGGAAAGCACAGATACGCAGTATTTT	CASSLGVESTDTQYF
TRBD2	TRBV5-1	TRBJ2-1	many	TGCGCCAGCAGCTTGGCCGGGACTAGCGGTAACAATGAGCAGTTCTTC	CASSLAGTSGNNEQFF
.	TRBV20-1	TRBJ1-2	few	TGCAGTGCTAGAGAGGCAGGGAACTGGGGCTACACCTTC	CSAREAGNWGYTF
.	TRBV7-2	TRBJ2-1	few	TGTGCCAGCAGCTTAGCGTTGCTAGTTCCTACGGAGCAGTTCTTC	CASSLALLVPTEQFF
.	TRBV5-5	TRBJ2-1	few	TGTGCCAGCAGCTTCTTCGAGGTCGGGCAGTTCTTC	CASSFFEVGQFF
TRBD2	TRBV20-1	TRBJ2-6	.	TGCAGTGCCCCTGGCGGGGGATCCGGGGCCAACGTCCTGACTTTC	CSAPGGGSGANVLTF
TRBD1	TRBV7-9	TRBJ1-5	.	TGTGCCAGCAGCTTAGGCCGGACAGGGGTTCAGCCCCAGCATTTT	CASSLGRTGVQPQHF
TRBD1	TRBV10-3	TRBJ1-6	many	TGTGCCATCCGGACAGGGAATTCACCCCTCCACTTT	CAIRTGNSPLHF
TRBD1	TRBV3-1	TRBJ2-1	few	TGTGCCAGCAGCCAATTCGGGACAGGGGTTGACAATGAGCAGTTCTTC	CASSQFGTGVDNEQFF
.	TRBV20-1	TRBJ2-4	.	TGCAGTGCTGACCAAGGGGCCAAAAACATTCAGTACTTC	CSADQGAKNIQYF
.	TRBV5-5	TRBJ1-1	few	TGTGCCAGCAGCTTTGGTCAGGGGCTGAACGTTGAAGCTTTCTTT	CASSFGQGLNVEAFF
.	TRBV19	TRBJ1-1	.	TGTGCCAGTAGTATAGATCGAGGGCGGCGCACTGAAGCTTTCTTT	CASSIDRGRRTEAFF
.	TRBV12-3/TRBV12-4	TRBJ2-5	few	TGTGCCAGCACCACGGGGGCGGGAGAGGAGACCCAGTACTTC	CASTTGAGEETQYF
.	TRBV2	TRBJ2-3	few	TGTGCCAGCAGTCCCATCCAGGGCCTACCATTGGATACGCAGTATTTT	CASSPIQGLPLDTQYF
TRBD2	TRBV11-1	TRBJ2-3	.	TGTGCCAGCGGCCCCCCTAGCGGGACTAGCACAGATACGCAGTATTTT	CASGPPSGTSTDTQYF
.	TRBV27	TRBJ1-2	many	TGTGCCAGCAGTTTGGCCCAGGGTTTCTATGGCTACACCTTC	CASSLAQGFYGYTF
TRBD1	TRBV12-3/TRBV12-4	TRBJ2-1	many	TGTGCCAGCAGCGATTGGGACAGGCCTAGGGATGAGCAGTTCTTC	CASSDWDRPRDEQFF
.	TRBV12-3/TRBV12-4	TRBJ2-2	few	TGTGCCAGCAGTTTAGTCCGGACTATTACCGGGGAGCTGTTTTTT	CASSLVRTITGELFF
.	TRBV4-1	TRBJ2-5	.	TGCGCCAGCAGCCAACAGGGCTCCCAAGAGACCCAGTACTTC	CASSQQGSQETQYF
.	TRBV12-3/TRBV12-4	TRBJ2-1	few	TGTGCCAGCAGTTTGGGGTTGCAGGGACTCTCCTACAATGAGCAGTTCTTC	CASSLGLQGLSYNEQFF
.	TRBV27	TRBJ2-7	few	TGTGCCAGCAGTCTTACTCTAGGACTCTCCTACGAGCAGTACTTC	CASSLTLGLSYEQYF
.	TRBV13	TRBJ2-1	many	TGTGCCAGCAGCTGGGCCATCAGGAAATGGAATGAGCAGTTCTTC	CASSWAIRKWNEQFF
.	TRBV11-2	TRBJ2-1	few	TGTGCCAGCAGCTTAGGCGATCCCCAGTATAAGCAGTTCTTC	CASSLGDPQYKQFF
.	TRBV7-3	TRBJ2-3	few	TGTGCCAGCAGCTTAATCCCAGGGACTAGCACAGATACGCAGTATTTT	CASSLIPGTSTDTQYF
.	TRBV19	TRBJ1-1	few	TGTGCCAGTAGTATACGGGGGGCGGTGAGCACTGAAGCTTTCTTT	CASSIRGAVSTEAFF
TRBD1	TRBV12-3/TRBV12-4	TRBJ2-5	.	TGTGCCAGCAGTTTTGTCAGGGGGCTGGAGACCCAGTACTTC	CASSFVRGLETQYF
.	TRBV12-3/TRBV12-4	TRBJ1-1	many	TGTGCCAGCAGTTTGCGGCCATACACTGAAGCTTTCTTT	CASSLRPYTEAFF
TRBD2	TRBV5-1	TRBJ2-7	.	TGCGCCAGCAGCTTTACTAGCGGAGGGGGCTACGAGCAGTACTTC	CASSFTSGGGYEQYF
TRBD1	TRBV9	TRBJ2-1	few	TGTGCCAGCAGCGTAGGACTAGGACAGGGCACTATCAATGAGCAGTTCTTC	CASSVGLGQGTINEQFF
.	TRBV2	TRBJ2-7	many	TGTGCCAGCCCCAGGGATGTGGGAGTTTGGGACGAGCAGTACTTC	CASPRDVGVWDEQYF
TRBD1	TRBV5-1	TRBJ1-1	few	TGCGCCAGCAGCGGACAGGGTGAGAGGACTGAAGCTTTCTTT	CASSGQGERTEAFF
.	TRBV5-1	TRBJ1-6	many	TGCGCCAGCAGCTTGGAAGCAGGGGAGAATTCACCCCTCCACTTT	CASSLEAGENSPLHF
TRBD2	TRBV5-5	TRBJ2-5	.	TGTGCCAGCAGCTTGGCCGGGGGGGCGGGAGAGACCCAGTACTTC	CASSLAGGAGETQYF
TRBD1	TRBV6-6	TRBJ2-5	few	TGTGCCAGCAGGAGGACAGGGCACGAGACCCAGTACTTC	CASRRTGHETQYF
TRBD1	TRBV7-7	TRBJ2-2	.	TGTGCCAGCAGCTTAAGGGACAGGGCCGGGGAGCTGTTTTTT	CASSLRDRAGELFF
.	TRBV4-1	TRBJ2-7	.	TGCGCCAGCAGCCAAGTAGAAGGGAAGGGCTACGAGCAGTACTTC	CASSQVEGKGYEQYF
TRBD1	TRBV6-4	TRBJ1-2	many	TGTGCCAGCAGAATCGCCGGGACAGGGGTATATGGCTACACCTTC	CASRIAGTGVYGYTF
.	TRBV5-1	TRBJ2-7	.	TGCGCCAGCAGCTTGAACGCGGGACAGTCCTACGAGCAGTACTTC	CASSLNAGQSYEQYF
.	TRBV15	TRBJ2-1	few	TGTGCCACCAGCAGATATTCCCAAAGCTCCTACAATGAGCAGTTCTTC	CATSRYSQSSYNEQFF
.	TRBV12-3/TRBV12-4	TRBJ2-1	few	TGTGCCAGCAGTTTCGGCCCCTCCTACAATGAGCAGTTCTTC	CASSFGPSYNEQFF
TRBD1	TRBV2	TRBJ2-7	many	TGTGCCAGCAGGGCCCTAGACAGGGGGTTTAACTCCTACGAGCAGTACTTC	CASRALDRGFNSYEQYF
.	TRBV20-1	TRBJ1-1	.	TGCAGTGCCCCTACGGGGGCGGGGAACACTGAAGCTTTCTTT	CSAPTGAGNTEAFF
.	TRBV19	TRBJ2-1	few	TGTGCCAGTAGTATAGAGCGGGATTGGAATGAGCAGTTCTTC	CASSIERDWNEQFF
TRBD1	TRBV7-9	TRBJ2-5	few	TGTGCCAGCAGCCTATCCGGGACAGGGGTACAAGAGACCCAGTACTTC	CASSLSGTGVQETQYF
.	TRBV2	TRBJ2-7	few	TGTGCCAGCAGTGGGGCAAACTCGTATAGCCGCTACGAGCAGTACTTC	CASSGANSYSRYEQYF